A selection of T cell receptor beta chains follows, all from one sample in a study of blood T cell repertoires in COVID-19. The assay was immunoSEQ multiplex PCR, and TCRdb's table has in-frame clones only and misses some. Of over 130,000 clones listed, 82% were seen once; the top ten hold about 4%. Sequenced sample: peripheral blood. The receptors shown here come from an elderly woman with acute or convalescent COVID-19. The CDR3 runs from the conserved cysteine through the conserved F or W. D genes are given only for firm matches. Part of the rows lack a size; the others show once, few, many or a class for expanded clones.

CDR3 DNA,CDR3 protein,V gene,J gene,clone size,D gene
TGTGCCAGCAGCTTAGATAGTTCGGGAGGGGGGGATACGCAGTATTTT,CASSLDSSGGGDTQYF,TRBV11-2,TRBJ2-3,NA,TRBD2
TGTGCCAGCAGTAAGATCGCAGGGGATCACGGCTACACCTTC,CASSKIAGDHGYTF,TRBV28,TRBJ1-2,few,NA
TGTGCCAGCAGTTTAGAGGGACTCGCCCTGAACACTGAAGCTTTCTTT,CASSLEGLALNTEAFF,TRBV28,TRBJ1-1,NA,NA
TGTGCCAGCAGCCAAGACGTGGGACAGGGAGGGACCCAGTACTTC,CASSQDVGQGGTQYF,TRBV3-1/TRBV3-2,TRBJ2-5,NA,TRBD1
TGTGCCAGCAGTCCACTGGGACAGGGGGTTTACGAGCAGTACTTC,CASSPLGQGVYEQYF,TRBV27,TRBJ2-7,NA,TRBD1
TGTGCCAGCAGCCAGAGTGACAGGGGCCGATATCAGCCCCAGCATTTT,CASSQSDRGRYQPQHF,TRBV7-8,TRBJ1-5,NA,TRBD1
TGTGCCTCCAACGACAGGGTCACAGATACGCAGTATTTT,CASNDRVTDTQYF,TRBV18,TRBJ2-3,NA,TRBD1
TGTGCCAGCAGCTTATTACGAGGGAAAAGCATTCAGTACTTC,CASSLLRGKSIQYF,TRBV7-9,TRBJ2-4,once,NA
TGTGCCAGCAGCAACCCAGAGGCCTGGATAAATTACAATGAGCAGTTCTTC,CASSNPEAWINYNEQFF,TRBV14,TRBJ2-1,NA,NA
TGCAGTGCTTTGACGGGGAACACCATATATTTT,CSALTGNTIYF,TRBV20-1,TRBJ1-3,NA,NA
TGCGCCAGCAGCGCGCCACTAGCGGGAGTAATGGATGAGCAGTTCTTC,CASSAPLAGVMDEQFF,TRBV5-1,TRBJ2-1,NA,TRBD2
TGTGCCAGCAGCCCGACAGGGCGTTTCGAACAGCCCCAGCATTTT,CASSPTGRFEQPQHF,TRBV5-8,TRBJ1-5,NA,TRBD1
TGTGCCAGCAGCCAAGCTGTTAACGGGAGGCACTCCTACAATGAGCAGTTCTTC,CASSQAVNGRHSYNEQFF,TRBV4-2,TRBJ2-1,NA,TRBD2